This T cell receptor beta chain comes out of a study of T cell responses to AZD1222 COVID-19 vaccine. Overall study results and limits: Reportedly, close to half of spike-specific TCRs are directed against unmutated variant regions. Donors in the cohort were predominantly white British and more often female, and clonal diversity was possibly underestimated. Dominant at 160-218 and 743-854, vaccine-associated CD4 TCRs also spanned spike.

Comment on this clone: Its antigen is unidentified.

The assay was immunoSEQ multiplex PCR, and TCRdb's table has in-frame clones only and misses some. The sample lists roughly 150,000 clones, 85% to 95% occurring once. The V gene's germline CDR1 is SGHRS and CDR2 YFSETQ. J lost 0 bases, V lost 4 bases, and 3 bases had no gene match. The CDR3 spans 14 residues. The receptor comes from an adult in good health. The source was peripheral blood, collected on day 0 of AZD1222 vaccination. The chain employs TRBV5-1 and TRBJ1-2, with 7 bases that match TRBD1. The CDR3 DNA reads TGCGCCAGCAGCATAGACAGGGCTAACTATGGCTACACCTTC. This translates into CASSIDRANYGYTF.